This TCR beta chain originates from a study of shared clonotypes between healthy human individuals. Germline lookup yields CDR1 MNHEY and CDR2 SMNVEV (reference sequence). The CDR3 has 16 residues. The germline V and J ends were trimmed by 2 bases and 1 base, with 12 bases remaining between them. The count of this clone is one. The repertoire was sequenced with immunoSEQ multiplex PCR; TCRdb's copy has only in-frame clones and lacks some. Among some 2,000,000 clones listed, over 85% were seen once. Naive CD45RA+ and memory CD45RA-negative subsets were split from CD4+ cells. The origin of this receptor is a man aged 18 to 30 in good health. The rearrangement links TRBV27 to TRBJ2-4; D ambiguous. The specimen was naive CD4+ T cells sorted from blood. Subset denoted: CD45RA+ positively selected. Here the CDR3 reads CASSLKYRSAKNIQYF. The CDR3 region has the DNA TGTGCCAGCAGTTTAAAGTATAGGTCTGCCAAAAACATTCAGTACTTC.